The 9 T cell receptor beta chains reported below all come from one sample, sequenced in a study of blood T cell repertoires in COVID-19. The table came from immunoSEQ multiplex PCR; TCRdb's copy has only in-frame clones and leaves some out. The data contain around 310,000 clones, roughly 90% of them singletons. Sequencing was performed on peripheral blood. The receptor set was obtained from a woman in her 40s with COVID-19, enrolled during active disease.

The rearrangement joins TRBV30 to TRBJ1-4; D ambiguous. Trimming took 2 bases from V and 0 from J, leaving 13 bases between them. The CDR3 covers 16 residues. Germline CDR1 and CDR2: GTSNPN and SVGIG (reference sequence). CDR3 in amino acids: CAWSPFHRATNEKLFF. The CDR3 DNA follows: TGTGCCTGGAGTCCTTTCCACAGAGCAACTAATGAAAAACTGTTTTTT. Together with reference TRBV30 and TRBJ1-4, the CDR3 gives the full variable domain: SQTIHQWPATLVQPVGSPLSLECTVEGTSNPNLYWYRQAAGRGLQLLFYSVGIGQISSEVPQNLSASRPQDRQFILSSKKLLLSDSGFYLCAWSPFHRATNEKLFFGSGTQLSVL.

This chain uses TRBV20-1 with TRBJ1-1, with 9 bases fitting TRBD1. The CDR3 totals 15 residues. Germline lookup yields CDR1 DFQATT and CDR2 SNEGSKA (reference sequence). V was pared by 3 bases and J by 6 bases, with 11 bases of the junction left unmatched. The CDR3 sequence is CSASHPGQGYAEAFF. The CDR3 DNA sequence: TGCAGTGCTAGTCACCCCGGACAGGGGTACGCTGAAGCTTTCTTT.

V gene TRBV25-1 combines with J gene TRBJ2-5, with a weak D call TRBD2 (6 bases). The CDR3 runs 13 residues. Germline-derived CDR1 and CDR2 are MGHDK and SYGVNS. With 7 bases removed from V and 7 bases from J, the gap between germline ends came to 16 bases. The CDR3 spells CASNTAVGGTQYF. CDR3 nucleotide sequence: TGTGCCAGCAATACTGCGGTGGGGGGGACCCAGTACTTC.

This chain joins TRBV27 and TRBJ2-7, with 8 bases matching TRBD1. Germline V CDR1 and CDR2: MNHEY, SMNVEV (reference sequence). This CDR3 spans 14 amino acids. V was clipped by 5 bases and J by 7 bases; unmatched bases: 10. CDR3 coding DNA: TGTGCCAGCAGTCGCTCAGGGGGCTGGGTGGAGCAGTACTTC. It yields the protein CASSRSGGWVEQYF.

About this clone: In the same sample, other DNA sequences code for this CDR3. V gene TRBV27 combines with J gene TRBJ2-5, with D possibly matching TRBD2 (6 bases). The CDR3 consists of 12 residues. The V and J ends lost 5 bases and 7 bases respectively, with 11 bases between them. CDR1 and CDR2 (germline): MNHEY, SMNVEV (reference sequence). CDR3 loop: CASSGTGGTQYF. Here the CDR3 DNA reads TGTGCCAGCAGTGGCACCGGGGGGACCCAGTACTTC.

This chain links TRBV3-1 (or the pseudogene TRBV3-2) with TRBJ2-2; no clear D gene. The germline V gene encodes CDR1 LGHDT and CDR2 YNNKEL (reference sequence). With 2 bases removed from V and 7 bases from J, the gap between germline ends came to 11 bases. This CDR3 has 14 amino acids. As DNA, the CDR3 is TGTGCCAGCAGCCAAACCGGTGCGTACGGGGAGCTGTTTTTT. Its translation: CASSQTGAYGELFF.

This chain connects TRBV4-3 to TRBJ1-3, with D hard to call. Germline-derived CDR1 and CDR2 are LGHNA and YSLEER. The CDR3 totals 14 residues. Trimming removed 4 bases from V and 8 bases from J, with 15 bases in between. Here the CDR3 reads CASSPSPNTDTIYF. For the CDR3, the DNA is TGCGCCAGCAGCCCGAGCCCCAATACGGACACCATATATTTT.

The chain combines TRBV9 with TRBJ2-2; 9 bases map to TRBD1. The V gene's germline CDR1 is SGDLS and CDR2 YYNGEE. The V gene end was trimmed by 1 base and the J gene end by 6 bases; junction bases not matched to a gene: 10. The CDR3 loop spans 17 amino acids. The CDR3 loop is CASSVQSGTGPPGELFF. CDR3 bases: TGTGCCAGCAGCGTACAATCCGGGACAGGGCCCCCCGGGGAGCTGTTTTTT.

This clone was detected only a few times. V usage is TRBV3-1 (or the pseudogene TRBV3-2) and J usage is TRBJ2-6; D might be TRBD1 (5 bases). The CDR3 extends over 17 amino acids. V shed 4 bases and J shed 2 bases, with 15 bases lying between them. Germline CDR1 is LGHDT and CDR2 is YNNKEL (reference sequence). Here the CDR3 reads CASSPEGVGTGANVLTF. The CDR3 DNA reads as TGTGCCAGCAGCCCCGAAGGGGTAGGGACTGGGGCCAACGTCCTGACTTTC.